The rows below give T cell receptor beta chains drawn from one sample of a study of cytomegalovirus exposure and HLA in healthy donors. Produced via immunoSEQ multiplex PCR; TCRdb's table is partial and in-frame only. The data hold 50,000 or so clones, with around 82% observed a single time. Sequencing input: PBMCs. These receptors were obtained from a boy aged 10-17 years in good health and CMV-seropositive. CDR3s include the opening cysteine and the closing phenylalanine or tryptophan. The D gene is left open where the match is weak. Only some rows state a clone size, as once, few, many or a class for expanded clones.

TRBD1	TRBJ1-2	.	TRBV2	TGTGCCAGCAGTGAGAGGGGGGACAGCTATGGCTACACCTTC	CASSERGDSYGYTF
.	TRBJ1-2	once	TRBV5-1	TGCGCCAGCAGCTTGGCCTCGGGGGGGGTCTATGGCTACACCTTC	CASSLASGGVYGYTF
.	TRBJ2-5	few	TRBV12-2	TGTGCAAGTCGCTTAGGGCCAGACAGCCAAGAGACCCAGTACTTC	CASRLGPDSQETQYF
.	TRBJ2-7	once	TRBV27	TGTGCCAGCAGTTTTGGGACACCCTCGTCCGAGCAGTACTTC	CASSFGTPSSEQYF
.	TRBJ1-6	.	TRBV5-1	TGCGCCAGCAGCTACGTCGACGGGAACAATTCACCCCTCCACTTT	CASSYVDGNNSPLHF
TRBD2	TRBJ2-2	.	TRBV7-8	TGTGCCAGCAGCTCCCATAGCGGGGGGGCAGCCGGGGAGCTGTTTTTT	CASSSHSGGAAGELFF
.	TRBJ1-6	.	TRBV5-4	TGTGCCAGCAGCTTGGGACAGTATAATTCACCCCTCCACTTT	CASSLGQYNSPLHF
.	TRBJ1-1	.	TRBV5-1	TGCGCCAGCAGCTTACGAGCCCAGGGGAACACTGAAGCTTTCTTT	CASSLRAQGNTEAFF
.	TRBJ2-3	.	TRBV15	TGTGCCACCTCGGAGGGTAGCACAGATACGCAGTATTTT	CATSEGSTDTQYF
TRBD1	TRBJ2-7	.	TRBV6-6	TGTGCCAGCAGTTTCCGGACAGGGCAACCCTACGAGCAGTACTTC	CASSFRTGQPYEQYF
TRBD1	TRBJ1-2	once	TRBV5-6	TGTGCCAGCAGCCGTTACGGGGGACAGGGAGGTGGCTACACCTTC	CASSRYGGQGGGYTF
.	TRBJ2-7	once	TRBV6-1	TGTGCCAGCAGACAGGGTCGACCCCTTTACTACGAGCAGTACTTC	CASRQGRPLYYEQYF
TRBD2	TRBJ2-1	.	TRBV5-1	TGCGCCAGCAGCTGGGTGGCGGGGGGGTTGGTTTTTGATGAGCAGTTCTTC	CASSWVAGGLVFDEQFF
TRBD1	TRBJ2-7	.	TRBV5-1	TGCGCCAGCAGGCGTACCGGGACAGGGGACACTTACGAGCAGTACTTC	CASRRTGTGDTYEQYF
.	TRBJ1-4	.	TRBV7-2	TGTGCCAGCAGCTTAGGCCCACGGAGTAGGGAAAAACTGTTTTTT	CASSLGPRSREKLFF
.	TRBJ1-6	.	TRBV4-1	TGCGCCAGCAGCCATGGCAGGGCAATCTCCTATAATTCACCCCTCCACTTT	CASSHGRAISYNSPLHF
.	TRBJ2-1	.	TRBV5-1	TGCGCCAGCAGCTTAGACAGACTGGCTGGACCTGAGCAGTTCTTC	CASSLDRLAGPEQFF
.	TRBJ2-7	.	TRBV6-7	TGTGCCATCGATTCGACGGGACTCCGCTCCTACGAGCAGTACTTC	CAIDSTGLRSYEQYF
.	TRBJ1-5	.	TRBV6-1	TGTGCCAGCAGCCCCTCTTGGGACAACTATCAGCCCCAGCATTTT	CASSPSWDNYQPQHF
TRBD2	TRBJ2-5	.	TRBV6-5	TGTGCCAGCAGTTTGCGGGCTAGCGGGGTGGAAGAGACCCAGTACTTC	CASSLRASGVEETQYF
.	TRBJ2-2	few	TRBV6-5	TGTGCCAGCAGTTATACGGAGGGAGACGACGGGGAGCTGTTTTTT	CASSYTEGDDGELFF
TRBD1	TRBJ2-3	.	TRBV19	TGTGCCAGTAGCCCCACAGGGGACGTAGATACGCAGTATTTT	CASSPTGDVDTQYF
TRBD1	TRBJ1-5	.	TRBV27	TGTGCCAGCAGTTCCCGGACAGGGGCCCAGCCCCAGCATTTT	CASSSRTGAQPQHF
.	TRBJ2-3	.	TRBV9	TGTGCCAGCAGCGTAGTTCCCAGTCCAGATACGCAGTATTTT	CASSVVPSPDTQYF
.	TRBJ2-5	.	TRBV7-7	TGTGCTAGCAGTCCGACACCGTACCAAGAGACCCAGTACTTC	CASSPTPYQETQYF
.	TRBJ1-1	.	TRBV4-1	TGCGCCAGCAGCCAAGATTTGACCAGGATCAACACTGAAGCTTTCTTT	CASSQDLTRINTEAFF
TRBD1	TRBJ2-6	.	TRBV6-5	TGTGCCAGCAGTTACTGGACAGGGTCTGGGGCCAACGTCCTGACTTTC	CASSYWTGSGANVLTF
TRBD1	TRBJ1-3	.	TRBV6-5	TGTGCCAGCAGTTACTCGGGACAGGGCTCTGGAAACACCATATATTTT	CASSYSGQGSGNTIYF
.	TRBJ1-3	.	TRBV19	TGTGCCAGTAGTACGGACTGGAGCTCTGGAAACACCATATATTTT	CASSTDWSSGNTIYF
.	TRBJ1-4	.	TRBV19	TGTGCCAGTAGTGTACAGGGCAGGACTGAAAAACTGTTTTTT	CASSVQGRTEKLFF
.	TRBJ1-4	.	TRBV7-8	TGTGCCAGCAGTGGACGGACAAATGAAAAACTGTTTTTT	CASSGRTNEKLFF
TRBD2	TRBJ2-3	.	TRBV7-2	TGTGCCAGCAGCTATCTTAGCGGGGGGGCACAAGATACGCAGTATTTT	CASSYLSGGAQDTQYF
.	TRBJ1-1	.	TRBV10-1	TGCGCCAGAATCGGGATCAGGACAGACACTGAAGCTTTCTTT	CARIGIRTDTEAFF
.	TRBJ1-4	few	TRBV7-2	TGTGCCAGCAGCCCCGACAGAGGAAATGAAAAACTGTTTTTT	CASSPDRGNEKLFF
.	TRBJ1-2	.	TRBV5-1	TGCGCCAGCAGCCCTACCACCGACTATGGCTACACCTTC	CASSPTTDYGYTF
.	TRBJ1-1	few	TRBV7-9	TGTGCCAGCAGCCCTACTTTGAACACTGAAGCTTTCTTT	CASSPTLNTEAFF
.	TRBJ1-1	.	TRBV6-5	TGTGCCAGCAGGCCCCCGGTACAGGGTACGGCTTTCTTT	CASRPPVQGTAFF
.	TRBJ1-2	.	TRBV6-1	TGTGCCAGCAGTCGGACAGCCGAATACAATTATGGCTACACCTTC	CASSRTAEYNYGYTF
.	TRBJ1-3	.	TRBV7-2	TGTGCCAGCAGCCCCGTCTCTGGAAACACCATATATTTT	CASSPVSGNTIYF
TRBD2	TRBJ2-1	.	TRBV5-5	TGTGCCAGCAGCTTGGCCGGCGGGGGGGGGAATGAGCAGTTCTTC	CASSLAGGGGNEQFF
.	TRBJ1-4	few	TRBV11-2	TGTGCCAGCAGCTTTGGGGGGACGGGGAATGAAAAACTGTTTTTT	CASSFGGTGNEKLFF
TRBD1	TRBJ2-7	.	TRBV5-4	TGTGCCAGCAGCTTCAAAAGAACGGGACAGGGGACCTACGAGCAGTACTTC	CASSFKRTGQGTYEQYF
.	TRBJ1-2	.	TRBV19	TGTGCCAGCCGCTGGCGGGCGCGCAAGATGGGCTACACCTTC	CASRWRARKMGYTF
.	TRBJ1-5	.	TRBV19	TGTGCCAGTAGTATTGGGGGGAGGCAGCCCCAGCATTTT	CASSIGGRQPQHF
.	TRBJ1-1	few	TRBV4-1	TGCGCCAGCAGCCCTCGAGAGAACACTGAAGCTTTCTTT	CASSPRENTEAFF
.	TRBJ1-5	.	TRBV6-5	TGTGCCAGCAGTTCGATCCCGCGGGGGAATCAGCCCCAGCATTTT	CASSSIPRGNQPQHF
.	TRBJ2-5	.	TRBV6-5	TGTGCCAGCTGGTTAGGAGGAACCCAGTACTTC	CASWLGGTQYF
.	TRBJ1-1	.	TRBV27	TGTGCCAGCAGTTTCTCGGAGAGCATGAACACTGAAGCTTTCTTT	CASSFSESMNTEAFF
TRBD1	TRBJ1-2	.	TRBV6-5	TGTGCCAGCAGTTACTCCAGGGGGCTTATCGGCTACACCTTC	CASSYSRGLIGYTF
.	TRBJ2-3	.	TRBV5-1	TGCGCCAGCAGCGCCTCTATGGTCGGAGATACGCAGTATTTT	CASSASMVGDTQYF
.	TRBJ1-6	.	TRBV5-5	TGTGCCAGCAGCCTACGGACAGATTGGGTTTCACCCCTCCACTTT	CASSLRTDWVSPLHF
.	TRBJ2-3	.	TRBV6-1	TGTGCCAGCAGGAGGGGGTCGGATACGCAGTATTTT	CASRRGSDTQYF
.	TRBJ2-3	.	TRBV7-2	TGTGCCAGCAGCTCGCAGGGGCCCAACACAGATACGCAGTATTTT	CASSSQGPNTDTQYF
TRBD2	TRBJ2-2	.	TRBV18	TGTGCCAGCTCACAACTAGCGGGGGACACCGGGGAGCTGTTTTTT	CASSQLAGDTGELFF
.	TRBJ1-2	.	TRBV28	TGTGCCAGCAGTCTTATCCATGGCTACACCTTC	CASSLIHGYTF
.	TRBJ1-1	.	TRBV6-1	TGTGCCAGCAGTGTTATGCGGGGCGCTGAAGCTTTCTTT	CASSVMRGAEAFF
TRBD1	TRBJ1-2	.	TRBV5-4	TGTGCCAGCAGCTTCGGACAGGACGACTACACCTTC	CASSFGQDDYTF
TRBD1	TRBJ1-2	.	TRBV4-1	TGCGCCAGCAGCCAGCTGGACAGGGGAAACTATGGCTACACCTTC	CASSQLDRGNYGYTF
.	TRBJ1-2	.	TRBV27	TGTGCCAGCAGTAGCTCCCGTTTGCGTTATGGCTACACCTTC	CASSSSRLRYGYTF
TRBD2	TRBJ2-7	.	TRBV6-1	TGTGCCAGCAGTGTAGGGACTAGCAGCACCTACGAGCAGTACTTC	CASSVGTSSTYEQYF